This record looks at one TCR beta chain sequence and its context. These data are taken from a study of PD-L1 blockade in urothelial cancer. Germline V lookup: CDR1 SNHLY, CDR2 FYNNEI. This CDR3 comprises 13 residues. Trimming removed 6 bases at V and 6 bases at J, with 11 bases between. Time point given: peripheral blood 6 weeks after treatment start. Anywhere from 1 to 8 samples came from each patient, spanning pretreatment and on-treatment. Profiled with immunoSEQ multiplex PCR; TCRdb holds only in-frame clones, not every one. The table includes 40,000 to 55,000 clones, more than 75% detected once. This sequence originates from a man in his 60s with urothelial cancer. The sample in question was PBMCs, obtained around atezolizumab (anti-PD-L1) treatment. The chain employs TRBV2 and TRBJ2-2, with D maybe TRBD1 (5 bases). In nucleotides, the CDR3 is TGTGCCAGCAGGGCAGGGCAAGCCGGGGAGCTGTTTTTT. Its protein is CASRAGQAGELFF. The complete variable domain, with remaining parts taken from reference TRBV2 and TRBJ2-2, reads EPEVTQTPSHQVTQMGQEVILRCVPISNHLYFYWYRQILGQKVEFLVSFYNNEISEKSEIFDDQFSVERPDGSNFTLKIRSTKLEDSAMYFCASRAGQAGELFFGEGSRLTVL.